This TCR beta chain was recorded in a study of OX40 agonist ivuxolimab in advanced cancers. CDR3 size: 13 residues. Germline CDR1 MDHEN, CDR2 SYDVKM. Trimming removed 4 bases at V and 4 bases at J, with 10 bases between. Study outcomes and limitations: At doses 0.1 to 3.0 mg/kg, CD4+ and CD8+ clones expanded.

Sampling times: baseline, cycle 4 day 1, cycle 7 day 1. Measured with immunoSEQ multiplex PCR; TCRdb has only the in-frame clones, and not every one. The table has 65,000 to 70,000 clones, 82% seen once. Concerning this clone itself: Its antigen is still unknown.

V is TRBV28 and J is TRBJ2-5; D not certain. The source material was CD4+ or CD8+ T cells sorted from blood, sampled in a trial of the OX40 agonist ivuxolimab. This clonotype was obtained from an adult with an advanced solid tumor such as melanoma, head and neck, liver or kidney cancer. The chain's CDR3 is CASSSPPGETQYF. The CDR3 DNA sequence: TGTGCCAGCAGTTCTCCTCCTGGAGAGACCCAGTACTTC.